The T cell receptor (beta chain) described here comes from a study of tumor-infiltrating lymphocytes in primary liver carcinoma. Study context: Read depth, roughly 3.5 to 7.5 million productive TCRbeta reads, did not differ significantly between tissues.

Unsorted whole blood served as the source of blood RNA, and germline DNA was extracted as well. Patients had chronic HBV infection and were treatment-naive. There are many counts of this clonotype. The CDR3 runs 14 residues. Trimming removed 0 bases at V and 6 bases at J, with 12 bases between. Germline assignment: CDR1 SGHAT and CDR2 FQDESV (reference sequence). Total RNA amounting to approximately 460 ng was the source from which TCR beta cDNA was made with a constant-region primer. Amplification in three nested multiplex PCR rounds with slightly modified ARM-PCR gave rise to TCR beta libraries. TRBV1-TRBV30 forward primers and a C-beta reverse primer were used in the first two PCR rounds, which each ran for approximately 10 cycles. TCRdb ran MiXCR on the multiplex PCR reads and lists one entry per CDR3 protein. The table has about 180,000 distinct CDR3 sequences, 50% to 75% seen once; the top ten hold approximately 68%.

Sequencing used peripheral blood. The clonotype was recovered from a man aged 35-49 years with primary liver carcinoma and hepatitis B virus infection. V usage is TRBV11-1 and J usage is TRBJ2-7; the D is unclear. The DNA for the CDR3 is TGTGCCAGCAGCTTAGCTGGCTTTCCCGGCGAGCAGTACTTC. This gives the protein CASSLAGFPGEQYF. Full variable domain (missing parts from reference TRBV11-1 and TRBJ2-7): EAEVAQSPRYKITEKSQAVAFWCDPISGHATLYWYRQILGQGPELLVQFQDESVVDDSQLPKDRFSAERLKGVDSTLKIQPAELGDSAMYLCASSLAGFPGEQYFGPGTRLTVT.